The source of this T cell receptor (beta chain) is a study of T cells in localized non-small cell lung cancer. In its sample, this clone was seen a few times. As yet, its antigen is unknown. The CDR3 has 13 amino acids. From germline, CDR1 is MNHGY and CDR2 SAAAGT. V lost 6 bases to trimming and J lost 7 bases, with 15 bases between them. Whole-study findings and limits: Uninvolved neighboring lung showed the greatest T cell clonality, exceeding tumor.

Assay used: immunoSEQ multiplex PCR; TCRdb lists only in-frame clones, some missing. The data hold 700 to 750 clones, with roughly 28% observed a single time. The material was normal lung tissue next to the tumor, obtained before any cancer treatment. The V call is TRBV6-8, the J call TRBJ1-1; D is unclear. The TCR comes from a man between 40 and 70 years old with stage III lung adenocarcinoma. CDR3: CASSRFGDSEAFF. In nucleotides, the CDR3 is TGTGCCAGCAGCCGATTTGGCGATAGTGAAGCTTTCTTT.